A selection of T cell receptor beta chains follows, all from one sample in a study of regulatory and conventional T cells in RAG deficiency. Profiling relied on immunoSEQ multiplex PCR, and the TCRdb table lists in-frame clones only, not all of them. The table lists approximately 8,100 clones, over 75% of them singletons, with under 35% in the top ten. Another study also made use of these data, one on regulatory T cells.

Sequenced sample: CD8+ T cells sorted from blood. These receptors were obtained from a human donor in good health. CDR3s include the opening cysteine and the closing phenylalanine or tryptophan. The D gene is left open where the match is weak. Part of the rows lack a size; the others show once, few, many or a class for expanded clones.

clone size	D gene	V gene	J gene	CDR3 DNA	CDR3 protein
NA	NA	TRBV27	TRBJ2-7	TGTGCCAGCAGTTTATTCCCGACGGAGAACTACGAGCAGTACTTC	CASSLFPTENYEQYF
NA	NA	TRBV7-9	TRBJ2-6	TGTGCCACCGGTGGGGTGACAGGGGCCAACGTCCTGACTTTC	CATGGVTGANVLTF
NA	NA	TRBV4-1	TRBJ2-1	TGCGCCAGCAGCCAAAGGACAGTACTTAACAATGAGCAGTTCTTC	CASSQRTVLNNEQFF
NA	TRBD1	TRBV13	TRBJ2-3	TGTGCCAGCAGCTTCCGACAGGGGGAAGATACGCAGTATTTT	CASSFRQGEDTQYF
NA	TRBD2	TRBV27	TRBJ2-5	TGTGCCAGCAGTACTATAGCGGGAGTAGACGAGACCCAGTACTTC	CASSTIAGVDETQYF
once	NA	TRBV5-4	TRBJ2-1	TGTGCCAGCAGTCTCCGGGCCTACAATGAGCAGTTCTTC	CASSLRAYNEQFF
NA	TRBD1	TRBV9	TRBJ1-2	TGTGCCAGCAGCCCGATAACAGGGGGCAGTGGCTACACCTTC	CASSPITGGSGYTF
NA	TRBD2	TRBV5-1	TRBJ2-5	TGCGCCAGCAGCTTGAGCGGGGCGAATCAAGAGACCCAGTACTTC	CASSLSGANQETQYF
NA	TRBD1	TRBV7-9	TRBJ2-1	TGTGCCAGCAGCATCGGGACAGGGGGCAATGAGCAGTTCTTC	CASSIGTGGNEQFF
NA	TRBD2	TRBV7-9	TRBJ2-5	TGTGCCAGCAGCCCCCGGGGGAGCGGGAGCCAAGAGACCCAGTACTTC	CASSPRGSGSQETQYF
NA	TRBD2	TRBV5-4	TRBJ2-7	TGTGCCAGCAGCCCGTCGACGGGGAGGGACGAGCAGTACTTC	CASSPSTGRDEQYF
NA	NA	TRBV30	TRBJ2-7	TGTGCCTGGACCCCAGGGGCGGGCTACGAGCAGTACTTC	CAWTPGAGYEQYF
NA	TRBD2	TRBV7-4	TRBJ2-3	TGTGCCAGCAGCTCTAGCGGGGTACACACAGATACGCAGTATTTT	CASSSSGVHTDTQYF
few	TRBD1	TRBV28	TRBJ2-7	TGTGCCAGCAGTTTCCCCGGACAGGGCTACGAGCAGTACTTC	CASSFPGQGYEQYF
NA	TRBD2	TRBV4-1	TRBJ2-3	TGCGCCAGCAGCCTGTCTAGCGGGAGCACAGATACGCAGTATTTT	CASSLSSGSTDTQYF
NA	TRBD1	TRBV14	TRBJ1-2	TGTGCCAGCAGCCAGGAACCGAGACAGGGAGTCCTTTATGGCTACACCTTC	CASSQEPRQGVLYGYTF
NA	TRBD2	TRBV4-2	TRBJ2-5	TGTGCCAGCAGCGCTCGGGGGGTCCAAGAGACCCAGTACTTC	CASSARGVQETQYF
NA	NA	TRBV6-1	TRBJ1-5	TGTGCCAGCAGTGAACGAGGTTATAGCAATCAGCCCCAGCATTTT	CASSERGYSNQPQHF
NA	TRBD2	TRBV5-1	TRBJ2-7	TGCGCCAGACCTCCCCGGGGGGGGGCTTACGAGCAGTACTTC	CARPPRGGAYEQYF
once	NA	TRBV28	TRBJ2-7	TGTGCCAGCAGTTTCTCCCCCCCTGGACAGCAATACGAGCAGTACTTC	CASSFSPPGQQYEQYF
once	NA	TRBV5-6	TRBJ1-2	TGTGCCAGCAGCAGCCCGGGACATCCTAACTATGGCTACACCTTC	CASSSPGHPNYGYTF
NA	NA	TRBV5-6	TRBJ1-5	TGTGCCAGCAGCTTGGCCGGACAGTATAGCAATCAGCCCCAGCATTTT	CASSLAGQYSNQPQHF
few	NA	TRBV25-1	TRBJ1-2	TGTGCCAGCAGTTACGACAGCCACTATGGCTACACCTTC	CASSYDSHYGYTF
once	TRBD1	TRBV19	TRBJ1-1	TGTGCCAGTGATCAGGACAGGGCTTCCACTGAAGCTTTCTTT	CASDQDRASTEAFF
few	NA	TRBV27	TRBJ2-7	TGTGCCAGCAGCCCGGGAATCTCCTACGAGCAGTACTTC	CASSPGISYEQYF
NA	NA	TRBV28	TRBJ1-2	TGTGCCAGCAGTTTAAGGGCTAGCAGGAACTATGGCTACACCTTC	CASSLRASRNYGYTF
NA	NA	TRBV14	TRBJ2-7	TGTGCCAGCAGCCAGTTGACTGCGTCCTACGAGCAGTACTTC	CASSQLTASYEQYF
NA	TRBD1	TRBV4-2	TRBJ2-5	TGTGCCAGCAGCCAAGATCCCCCCGGACAGGGGACAGAGACCCAGTACTTC	CASSQDPPGQGTETQYF
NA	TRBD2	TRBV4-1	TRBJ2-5	TGCGCCAGCAGCCAAGACCAGCGGGGCGGGGGGGACCAAGAGACCCAGTACTTC	CASSQDQRGGGDQETQYF
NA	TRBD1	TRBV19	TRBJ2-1	TGTGCCAGTGGTAGGACAGGGTGGAATGAGCAGTTCTTC	CASGRTGWNEQFF
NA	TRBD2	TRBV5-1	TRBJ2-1	TGCGCCAGCAGCTTGGGTCTAGCGGGAGTATACAATGAGCAGTTCTTC	CASSLGLAGVYNEQFF
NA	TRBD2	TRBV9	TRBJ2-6	TGTGCCAGCAGCGGTACGGGACTACCTAGCTATGGGGCCAACGTCCTGACTTTC	CASSGTGLPSYGANVLTF
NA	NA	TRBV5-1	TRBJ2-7	TGCGCCAGCAGCAGGTCGACGGAACGCGAGCAGTACTTC	CASSRSTEREQYF
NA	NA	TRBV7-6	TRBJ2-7	TGTGCCAGCAGCTTAGCGTCGGGATCCGGCTACGAGCAGTACTTC	CASSLASGSGYEQYF
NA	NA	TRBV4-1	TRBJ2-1	TGCGCCAGCAGCCAAGGGGATGGAGGGGTCAATGAGCAGTTCTTC	CASSQGDGGVNEQFF
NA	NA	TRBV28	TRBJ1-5	TGTGCCAGCAGTTTTGTTGGGGGACAGCCCCAGCATTTT	CASSFVGGQPQHF
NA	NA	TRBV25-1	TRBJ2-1	TGTGCCAGCAGTCATCTGGGGAATTACAATGAGCAGTTCTTC	CASSHLGNYNEQFF
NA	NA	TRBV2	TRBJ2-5	TGTGCCAGCAGTGACGACGGCCGACAAGAGACCCAGTACTTC	CASSDDGRQETQYF
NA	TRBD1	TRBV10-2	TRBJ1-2	TGCGCCAGCAGGGGACAGAGACGGTATGGCTACACCTTC	CASRGQRRYGYTF
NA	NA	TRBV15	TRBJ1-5	TGTGCCACCAGCAGAGATAGGGGCGGGGGGCAGCCCCAGCATTTT	CATSRDRGGGQPQHF
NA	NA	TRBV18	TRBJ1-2	TGTGCCAGCTCACCGGAGACGGGGGGCGACTATGGCTACACCTTC	CASSPETGGDYGYTF
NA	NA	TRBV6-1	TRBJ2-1	TGTGCCAGCAGTGAAGCTTGGGAGGAGGGGGGCAATGAGCAGTTCTTC	CASSEAWEEGGNEQFF
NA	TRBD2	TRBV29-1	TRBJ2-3	TGCAGCGTTAGCGGGGGGGACTCAGATACGCAGTATTTT	CSVSGGDSDTQYF
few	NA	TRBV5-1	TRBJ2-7	TGCGCCAGCAAGGTGACAGGAGACTACGAGCAGTACTTC	CASKVTGDYEQYF
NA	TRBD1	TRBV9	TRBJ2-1	TGTGCCAGCAGCGTCGGGACAGGGTACAATGAGCAGTTCTTC	CASSVGTGYNEQFF
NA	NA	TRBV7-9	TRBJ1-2	TGTGCCAGCAGCCCGGGACGAAACTATGGCTACACCTTC	CASSPGRNYGYTF
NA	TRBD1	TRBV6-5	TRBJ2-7	TGTGCCAGCAGTTACTCGGGACAGGGTTTTTCCTACGAGCAGTACTTC	CASSYSGQGFSYEQYF
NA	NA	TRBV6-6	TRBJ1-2	TGTGCCAGCAGTCCCTGGGGGGGGTATGGCTACACCTTC	CASSPWGGYGYTF
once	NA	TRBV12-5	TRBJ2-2	TGTGCTAGTGGTTCTCGGACAGCAGACACCGGGGAGCTGTTTTTT	CASGSRTADTGELFF
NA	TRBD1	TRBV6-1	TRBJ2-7	TGTGCCAGCAGAGAATGGGACAGAGGCCGCTACGAGCAGTACTTC	CASREWDRGRYEQYF
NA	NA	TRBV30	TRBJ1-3	TGTGCCTGGAAAGCACCCGGAAACACCATATATTTT	CAWKAPGNTIYF
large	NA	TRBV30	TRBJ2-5	TGTGCCTGGAGGCTAGCAGATCCCGAAGAGACCCAGTACTTC	CAWRLADPEETQYF
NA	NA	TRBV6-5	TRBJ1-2	TGTGCCAGTGGGCCCGGGGAGGGCGATGGCTACACCTTC	CASGPGEGDGYTF